This T cell receptor (beta chain) was found in a study of T cells in localized non-small cell lung cancer. As for this clone: Antigen specificity is unknown.

TCRdb keeps only in-frame clones here, not all; method: immunoSEQ multiplex PCR. The table has approximately 67,000 clones, about four fifths seen once; the top ten hold 13%. This CDR3 contains 18 residues. General study findings and limits: Longer overall survival accompanied higher blood T cell density. Sequencing, confined to only one tumor region, leaves heterogeneity possible. Out of the top 100 tumor clones, a median approximately 57 were seen in adjacent lung. Adjacent uninvolved lung tissue had the highest T cell clonality, exceeding tumor.

This TCR derives from a female donor older than 55 with stage I lung adenocarcinoma. The sequences come from peripheral blood, collected before any cancer treatment. The chain has TRBV21-1 and TRBJ2-6; the D segment call TRBD1 is taken from the table without a DNA check. TRBV21-1 is tagged as a pseudogene. CDR3 sequence (DNA): TGTGCCAGCAGCAATCGAGCAGGTTTATTCGAGTGGGCCAACGTCCTGACTTTC. Translated, it gives CASSNRAGLFEWANVLTF.